The rows below give T cell receptor beta chains drawn from one sample of a study of cytomegalovirus exposure and HLA in healthy donors. Clones were read by immunoSEQ multiplex PCR, and TCRdb kept only the in-frame ones, dropping some. This table holds around 26,000 clones. What was sequenced was PBMCs. Receptors were obtained from a male donor in good health and CMV-seropositive. CDR3s leave out the opening cysteine and the closing phenylalanine or tryptophan. D genes are given only for firm matches.

V,D,J,CDR3
TRBV7-2,NA,TRBJ2-1,ASSLPAVREQF
TRBV5-4,TRBD1,TRBJ2-2,ASSSLTGLLTGELF
TRBV19,TRBD1,TRBJ1-1,ASNRDRGTEAF
TRBV18,TRBD1,TRBJ2-2,ASSPPQGPNTGELF
TRBV28,NA,TRBJ2-5,ASSLGGGETQY
TRBV27,NA,TRBJ2-5,ASSEGGAQY
TRBV4-1,TRBD2,TRBJ2-1,ASSQTSGGAQLEQF
TRBV5-6,NA,TRBJ1-1,ASSLVMNTEAF
TRBV30,NA,TRBJ1-1,ALKRQLNTEAF
TRBV10-3,TRBD1,TRBJ2-7,AISESGGPPEQY
TRBV9,NA,TRBJ1-3,ASSVDGSSGNTIY
TRBV30,NA,TRBJ2-5,AWSVSWGLQGAETQY
TRBV5-1,NA,TRBJ1-1,ASSPPSTEAF
TRBV4-3,TRBD2,TRBJ2-3,ASSQDPVAGGADTQY
TRBV18,NA,TRBJ2-2,ASSPRATDSFNTGELF
TRBV7-2,TRBD2,TRBJ2-1,ASSLEGTSGRFYNEQF
TRBV7-9,NA,TRBJ2-7,ASSLAGSSYEQY
TRBV5-6,NA,TRBJ1-2,ASSSITGNPF
TRBV28,TRBD1,TRBJ2-7,ASSSLGTGGSYEQY
TRBV29-1,TRBD1,TRBJ2-7,SVGDRGRGLEQY
TRBV6-5,NA,TRBJ1-2,ASRDWGGMGGYT
TRBV19,TRBD1,TRBJ1-1,ASRPKGADEAF
TRBV5-1,NA,TRBJ2-5,ASSLANSQETQY
TRBV2,NA,TRBJ2-6,ASSHTRAGANVLT
TRBV28,TRBD1,TRBJ1-2,ASSPGTGEGYT
TRBV6-1,TRBD1,TRBJ1-2,ASRSRATGVYGYT
TRBV4-2,TRBD2,TRBJ2-7,ASSQVVGTSGYEQY
TRBV5-1,NA,TRBJ2-3,ASSLSFKKDTQY
TRBV30,NA,TRBJ2-5,ARQVVETQY
TRBV2,NA,TRBJ1-5,ASSDRGGQPQH
TRBV6-1,TRBD1,TRBJ2-7,ASSEWDRGYEQY